A selection of T cell receptor beta chains follows, all from one sample in a study of T cell clusters in autoimmune cytopenias. TCRdb reprocessed the multiplex PCR reads and keeps a single row for each CDR3 protein, giving no DNA. The sample has roughly 4,500 distinct CDR3 sequences. The sequencing input was peripheral blood. The receptors originated from a human donor with an autoimmune cytopenia or autoimmune hepatitis (not recorded which). Both conserved end residues are part of each CDR3. Clone sizes are given selectively: once, few, many, or a class where the clone is expanded.

v_gene	abundance	j_gene	CDR3aa
TRBV18	medium-sized	TRBJ2-5	CASSPRDREETQYF
TRBV6-6	-	TRBJ2-7	CASSPQTSGAPYEQYF
TRBV27	large	TRBJ2-1	CASSPEGAGGPAARNEQFF
TRBV30	large	TRBJ2-2	CAWRGLAGGGTGELFF
TRBV6-2/TRBV6-3	-	TRBJ2-3	CASSLALGGASGTQYF
TRBV6-5	medium-sized	TRBJ2-2	CASSYVGGRGYTGELFF
TRBV19	-	TRBJ2-5	CASSVGLAGGQETQYF
TRBV18	-	TRBJ2-7	CASSPATGGEEQYF
TRBV12-3/TRBV12-4	-	TRBJ2-7	CASSLSQSYEQYF
TRBV27	-	TRBJ2-5	CASSYTLWETQYF
TRBV29-1	medium-sized	TRBJ2-3	CSVEDTGGRVEDTQYF
TRBV5-5	medium-sized	TRBJ2-7	CASSLGSGSSNEQYF
TRBV5-6	medium-sized	TRBJ2-1	CASSRRGAYNEQFF
TRBV6-6	-	TRBJ2-3	CASSYGLPSTDTQYF
TRBV19	medium-sized	TRBJ2-7	CASSDAYEQYF
TRBV19	-	TRBJ2-7	CASSITGTLYEQYF
TRBV6-6	-	TRBJ2-3	CASSYFPTGEVTDTQYF
TRBV29-1	medium-sized	TRBJ1-2	CSVAQGADYTF
TRBV27	large	TRBJ2-5	CASRPLRASQETQYF
TRBV18	-	TRBJ2-7	CASSPGLAYEQYF
TRBV12-3/TRBV12-4	-	TRBJ2-5	CASSSEGARAQYF
TRBV12-3/TRBV12-4	-	TRBJ1-5	CASSFTGGLNQPQHF
TRBV19	-	TRBJ1-1	CASSRVTVRNTEAFF
TRBV7-6	-	TRBJ2-7	CASSPPTEPYEQYF
TRBV12-3/TRBV12-4	-	TRBJ2-3	CASSLVSSGKVTQYF
TRBV6-1	medium-sized	TRBJ2-2	CASSRGASGAGELFF
TRBV6-5	-	TRBJ2-7	CASRRTGGYEQYF
TRBV18	medium-sized	TRBJ2-1	CASSPVASGSGEQFF
TRBV30	-	TRBJ2-3	CAWSQGDETDTQYF
TRBV19	-	TRBJ2-7	CASSTSGSSYEQYF
TRBV27	-	TRBJ2-5	CASSLLGTSGSVTQYF
TRBV19	medium-sized	TRBJ2-4	CASTRTGAKNIQYF
TRBV24-1	-	TRBJ2-1	CATSDSRPLGQGYNEQFF
TRBV27	-	TRBJ2-5	CASSQGLAGGETQYF
TRBV19	medium-sized	TRBJ2-7	CASSNNEEQYF
TRBV6-1	-	TRBJ2-7	CASTLGQGVYEQYF
TRBV29-1	large	TRBJ2-3	CSVERTGVGTDTQYF